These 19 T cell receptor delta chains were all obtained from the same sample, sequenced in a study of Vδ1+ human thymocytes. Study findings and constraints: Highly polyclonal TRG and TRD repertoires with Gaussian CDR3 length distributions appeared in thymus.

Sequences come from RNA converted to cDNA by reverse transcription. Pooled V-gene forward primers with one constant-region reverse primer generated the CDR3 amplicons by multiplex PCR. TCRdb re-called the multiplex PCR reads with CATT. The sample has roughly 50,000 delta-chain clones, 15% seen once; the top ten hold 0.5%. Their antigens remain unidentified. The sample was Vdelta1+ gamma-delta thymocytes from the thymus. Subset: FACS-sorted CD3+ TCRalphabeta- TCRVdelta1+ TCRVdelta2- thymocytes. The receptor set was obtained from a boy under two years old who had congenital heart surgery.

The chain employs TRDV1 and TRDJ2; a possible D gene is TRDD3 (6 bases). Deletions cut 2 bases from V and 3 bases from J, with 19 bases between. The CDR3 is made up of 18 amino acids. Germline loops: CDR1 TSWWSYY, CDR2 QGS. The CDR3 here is CALGESRLLGLLTAQLFF. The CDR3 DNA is TGTGCTCTTGGGGAAAGCAGGCTTCTGGGGTTGCTGACAGCACAACTCTTCTTT.

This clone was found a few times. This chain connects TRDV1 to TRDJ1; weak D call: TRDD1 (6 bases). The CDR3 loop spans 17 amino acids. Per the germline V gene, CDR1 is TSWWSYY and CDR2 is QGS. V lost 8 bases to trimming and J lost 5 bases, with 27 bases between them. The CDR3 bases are TGTGCTCTTACCGAAATACTGAGCGATGGGATGCCGGATAAACTCATCTTT. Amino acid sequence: CALTEILSDGMPDKLIF.

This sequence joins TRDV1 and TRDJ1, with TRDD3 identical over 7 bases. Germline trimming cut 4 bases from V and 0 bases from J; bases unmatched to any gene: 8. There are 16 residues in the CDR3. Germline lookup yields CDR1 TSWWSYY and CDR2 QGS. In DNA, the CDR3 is TGTGCTCTTGGGGGGGATACCCGATTGTACACCGATAAACTCATCTTT. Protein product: CALGGDTRLYTDKLIF.

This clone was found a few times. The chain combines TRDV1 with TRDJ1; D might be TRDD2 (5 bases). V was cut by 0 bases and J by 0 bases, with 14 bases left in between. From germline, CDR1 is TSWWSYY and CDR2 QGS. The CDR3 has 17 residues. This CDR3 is CALGELFHFPYTDKLIF. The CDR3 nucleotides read TGTGCTCTTGGGGAACTATTCCACTTCCCCTACACCGATAAACTCATCTTT.

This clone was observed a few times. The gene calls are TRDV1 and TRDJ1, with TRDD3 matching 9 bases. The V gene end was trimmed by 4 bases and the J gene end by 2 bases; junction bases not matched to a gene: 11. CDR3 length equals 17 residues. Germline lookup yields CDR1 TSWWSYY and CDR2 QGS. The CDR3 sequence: CALGGGDTIPSTDKLIF. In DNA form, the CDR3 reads TGTGCTCTTGGGGGCGGGGATACGATCCCCTCTACCGATAAACTCATCTTT.

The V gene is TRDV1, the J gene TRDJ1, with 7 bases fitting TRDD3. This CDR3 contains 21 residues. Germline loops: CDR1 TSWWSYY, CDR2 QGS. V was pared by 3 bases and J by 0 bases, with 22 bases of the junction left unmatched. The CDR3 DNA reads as TGTGCTCTTGGGGACGCTTCCCATAAGTACTGGGGACGGATTTACACCGATAAACTCATCTTT. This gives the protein CALGDASHKYWGRIYTDKLIF.

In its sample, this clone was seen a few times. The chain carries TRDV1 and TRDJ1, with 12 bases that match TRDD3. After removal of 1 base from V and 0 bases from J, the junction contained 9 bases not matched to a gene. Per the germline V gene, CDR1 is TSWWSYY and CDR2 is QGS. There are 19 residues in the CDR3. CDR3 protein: CALGERLTTGGYNTDKLIF. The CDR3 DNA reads TGTGCTCTTGGGGAACGTCTCACTACTGGGGGATACAACACCGATAAACTCATCTTT.

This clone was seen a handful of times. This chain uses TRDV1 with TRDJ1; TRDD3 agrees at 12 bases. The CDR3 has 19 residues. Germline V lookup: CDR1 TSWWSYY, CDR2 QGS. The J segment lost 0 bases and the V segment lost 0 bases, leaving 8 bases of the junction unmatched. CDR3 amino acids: CALGELELTGGYYTDKLIF. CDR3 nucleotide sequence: TGTGCTCTTGGGGAACTGGAGCTAACTGGGGGATACTACACCGATAAACTCATCTTT.

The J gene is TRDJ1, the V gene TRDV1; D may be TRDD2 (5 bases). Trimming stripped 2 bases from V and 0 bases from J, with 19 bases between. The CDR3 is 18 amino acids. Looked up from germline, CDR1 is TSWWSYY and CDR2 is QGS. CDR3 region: CALGEVSPKGPYTDKLIF. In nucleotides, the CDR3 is TGTGCTCTTGGGGAAGTCTCTCCTAAGGGACCGTACACCGATAAACTCATCTTT.

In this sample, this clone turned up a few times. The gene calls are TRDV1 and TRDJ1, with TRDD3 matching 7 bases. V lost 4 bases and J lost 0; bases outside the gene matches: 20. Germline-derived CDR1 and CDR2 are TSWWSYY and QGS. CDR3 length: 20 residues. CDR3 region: CALGGTPRLRGMPYTDKLIF. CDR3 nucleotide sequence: TGTGCTCTTGGGGGAACCCCCCGATTACGGGGGATGCCCTACACCGATAAACTCATCTTT.

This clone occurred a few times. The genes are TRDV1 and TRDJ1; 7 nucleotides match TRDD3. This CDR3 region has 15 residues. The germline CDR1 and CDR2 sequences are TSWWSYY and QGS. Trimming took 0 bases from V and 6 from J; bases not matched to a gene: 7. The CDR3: CALGELPRGGYKLIF. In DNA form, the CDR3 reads TGTGCTCTTGGGGAACTGCCGCGAGGGGGATATAAACTCATCTTT.

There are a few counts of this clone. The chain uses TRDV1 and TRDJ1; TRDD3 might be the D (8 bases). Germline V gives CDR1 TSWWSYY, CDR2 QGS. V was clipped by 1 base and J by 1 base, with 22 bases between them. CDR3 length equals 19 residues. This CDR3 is CALGEPNFLGWGSTDKLIF. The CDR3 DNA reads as TGTGCTCTTGGGGAACCGAACTTCCTAGGCTGGGGGAGCACCGATAAACTCATCTTT.

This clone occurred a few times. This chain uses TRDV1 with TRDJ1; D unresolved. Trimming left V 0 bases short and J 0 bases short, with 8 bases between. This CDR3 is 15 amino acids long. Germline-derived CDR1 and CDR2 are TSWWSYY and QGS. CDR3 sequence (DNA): TGTGCTCTTGGGGAACTAAAACCTTACACCGATAAACTCATCTTT. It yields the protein CALGELKPYTDKLIF.

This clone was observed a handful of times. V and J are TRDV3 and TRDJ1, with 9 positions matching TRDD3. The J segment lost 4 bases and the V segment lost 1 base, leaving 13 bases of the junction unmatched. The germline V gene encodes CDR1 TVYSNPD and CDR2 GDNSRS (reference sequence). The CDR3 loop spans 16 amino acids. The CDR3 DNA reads TGTGCCTTTACCGTGCGCGTTGGGGGATATTTCGATAAACTCATCTTT. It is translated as CAFTVRVGGYFDKLIF.

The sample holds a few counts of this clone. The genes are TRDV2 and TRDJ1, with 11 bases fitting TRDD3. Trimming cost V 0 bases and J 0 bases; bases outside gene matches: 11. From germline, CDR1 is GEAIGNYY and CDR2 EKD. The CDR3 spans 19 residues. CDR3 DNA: TGTGCCTGTGACACCGGCGTACTGGGGGATAGCAAGTACACCGATAAACTCATCTTT. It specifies CACDTGVLGDSKYTDKLIF.

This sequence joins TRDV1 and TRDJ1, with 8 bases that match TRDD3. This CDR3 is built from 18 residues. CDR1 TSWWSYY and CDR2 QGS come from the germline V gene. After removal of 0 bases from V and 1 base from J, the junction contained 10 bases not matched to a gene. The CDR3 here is CALGELRGISLITDKLIF. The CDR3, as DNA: TGTGCTCTTGGGGAACTACGGGGGATATCCCTTATCACCGATAAACTCATCTTT.

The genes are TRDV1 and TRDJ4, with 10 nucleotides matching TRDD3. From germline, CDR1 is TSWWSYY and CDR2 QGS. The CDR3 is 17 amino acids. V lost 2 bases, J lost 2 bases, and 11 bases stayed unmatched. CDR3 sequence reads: CALGEISPTGGLRPLIF. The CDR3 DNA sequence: TGTGCTCTTGGGGAAATTTCCCCTACTGGGGGATTAAGACCCCTGATCTTT.

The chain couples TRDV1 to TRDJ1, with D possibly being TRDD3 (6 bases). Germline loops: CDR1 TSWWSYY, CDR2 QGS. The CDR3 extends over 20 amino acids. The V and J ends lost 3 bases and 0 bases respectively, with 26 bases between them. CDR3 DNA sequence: TGTGCTCTTGGGGACGCCTTTCGGGCGTCAGCTGGGGAGAACACCGATAAACTCATCTTT. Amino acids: CALGDAFRASAGENTDKLIF.

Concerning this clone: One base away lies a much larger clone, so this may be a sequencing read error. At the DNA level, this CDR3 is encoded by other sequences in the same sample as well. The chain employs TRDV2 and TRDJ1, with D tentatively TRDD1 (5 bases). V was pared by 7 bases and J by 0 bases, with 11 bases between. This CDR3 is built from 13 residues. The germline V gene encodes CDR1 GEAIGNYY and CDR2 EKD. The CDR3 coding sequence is TGTGCCTGCGCAAATATGTACACCGATAAACTCATCTTT. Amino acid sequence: CACANMYTDKLIF.